This TCR beta chain was recorded in a study of Graves' ophthalmopathy and Graves' hyperthyroidism. RNA served as the template for amplifying TCR beta CDR3 regions. First-round RT-PCR employed HTBI primers, with a second-round multiplex PCR after it. TCRdb re-called the multiplex PCR reads with MiXCR, one entry per CDR3 protein. In the table there are more than 150,000 distinct CDR3 sequences, under 40% of which are singletons. Trimming left V 9 bases short and J 7 bases short, with 16 bases between. This CDR3 is 13 amino acids long. CDR1 and CDR2 from the germline V gene are MNHNS and SASEGT. This receptor was identified in a middle-aged woman with Graves' ophthalmopathy. The rearrangement links TRBV6-1 to TRBJ1-5, with TRBD1 as a possible D gene (5 bases). Sequencing was done on a sample of peripheral blood. CDR3 sequence (DNA): TGTGCCAGTTTCGAAGGGGATCACCAGCCCCAGCATTTT. This codes for CASFEGDHQPQHF.